This T cell receptor (beta chain) appears in the sequencing data of a study of cytomegalovirus exposure and HLA in healthy donors. General study results and limits: Per a later analysis, HLA-associated TCR beta chains showed more clonal expansion than other, equally common TCR beta chains. The study assumed roughly uniform donor sequencing depth for presence/absence analyses. A link between a missense DCLRE1C variant and TCR beta V- and J-gene trimming emerged from a later analysis.

This clone came up a few times. Antigen unknown. V trimming: 6 bases; J trimming: 0 bases; junction bases outside the gene matches: 13. Germline assignment: CDR1 MNHEY and CDR2 SMNVEV (reference sequence). CDR3 length: 18 amino acids. Use of 60 Vbeta and 13 Jbeta primers characterized the PCR. Repertoires were generated with immunoSEQ multiplex PCR, while TCRdb's copy carries only in-frame clones and drops some. The table records 85,000 to 95,000 clones, roughly 8.2% of them present only once. Regarding donors, all were healthy bone marrow donors. The gene calls are TRBV27 and TRBJ2-1, with 8 positions matching TRBD1. The receptor comes from a man aged 50-59 years in good health and CMV-seronegative. Sequenced material: PBMCs. The CDR3 region has the DNA TGTGCCAGCAGCAGGACAGGGACCACACCTACCTCCTACAATGAGCAGTTCTTC. This codes for CASSRTGTTPTSYNEQFF.